This note documents a single T cell receptor beta chain sequence. Diagnosis relied on clinical symptoms, serum thyroxine and TRAb, thyroid ultrasound and orbital computed tomography. The CDR3 regions of TCR beta were amplified from RNA transcripts. With the HTBI primer set, the TCR CDR3 went through a first round of RT-PCR. MiXCR was run by TCRdb on the multiplex PCR reads, yielding one entry per CDR3 protein. Seen here are approximately 430,000 distinct CDR3 sequences, less than 20% observed once, and the top ten hold 7.5% to 9%. The sample comes from a study of T cells in Graves' hyperthyroidism and ophthalmopathy. The CDR3 is 13 residues long. V was clipped by 4 bases and J by 4 bases, with 7 bases between them. Germline V gene data show CDR1 as LNHDA and CDR2 as SQIVND (reference sequence).

Sequences were obtained from blood. This receptor was obtained from a woman under 30 with Graves' hyperthyroidism. This chain links TRBV19 with TRBJ2-2, with TRBD1 as a possible D gene (5 bases). The CDR3 region has the DNA TGTGCCAGTAGTAGGACAACCACCGGGGAGCTGTTTTTT. Translation: CASSRTTTGELFF.